This T cell receptor beta chain emerged from a study of spatial heterogeneity in lung cancer. Findings and caveats of the study: Tumors with more nonsynonymous mutations had more expanded intratumoral alpha and beta TCRs.

Trimming cost V 5 bases and J 1 base, with 14 bases left between them. This CDR3 has 15 residues. Time point described: sample taken at primary tumor resection. Untreated early-stage non-small cell lung cancer patients, around 72 in total, were the donors. Unsorted whole RNA samples from tumor, nontumor lung or frozen PBMC were sequenced. From the 5' RACE reads, TCRdb called clonotypes with MiXCR, one entry per CDR3 protein. Among fewer than 9,500 distinct CDR3 sequences listed, approximately 8.1% were seen once. With regard to this clonotype: Its cognate antigen is unknown.

Specimen: lung tumor tissue, collected at surgery. The TCR was taken from a male donor with early-stage non-small cell lung cancer. The J gene is TRBJ1-1, the V gene TRBV12-3 or TRBV12-4; D unresolved. The chain's CDR3 is CASSPVGEANTEAFF. Written as DNA, the CDR3 is TGTGCCAGCAGTCCAGTAGGCGAGGCGAACACTGAAGCTTTCTTT.